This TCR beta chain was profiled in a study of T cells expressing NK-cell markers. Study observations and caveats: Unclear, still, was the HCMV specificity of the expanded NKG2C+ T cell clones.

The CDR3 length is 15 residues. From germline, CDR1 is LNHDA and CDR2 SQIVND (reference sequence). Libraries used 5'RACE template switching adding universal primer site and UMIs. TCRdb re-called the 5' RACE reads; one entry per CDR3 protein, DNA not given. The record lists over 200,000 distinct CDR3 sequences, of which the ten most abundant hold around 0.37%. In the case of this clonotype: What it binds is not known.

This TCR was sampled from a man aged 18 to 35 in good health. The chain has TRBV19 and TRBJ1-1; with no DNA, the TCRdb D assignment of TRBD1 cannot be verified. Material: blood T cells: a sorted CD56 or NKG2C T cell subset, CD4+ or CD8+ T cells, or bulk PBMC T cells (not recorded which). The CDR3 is CASRAGQGGVPEAFF.